The present T cell receptor (beta chain) was sequenced within a study of cytomegalovirus exposure and HLA in healthy donors. On this clone: Its matching antigen is unknown.

Points from the study as a whole: The majority of TCR sequences were rare, yet some public TCRs appeared in many donors.

PCR involved 60 Vbeta and 13 Jbeta primers. Profiling relied on immunoSEQ multiplex PCR, and the TCRdb table lists in-frame clones only, not all of them. This sample's table has about 64,000 clones. The sequencing input was PBMCs. This sequence was found in a woman aged 18-29 years in good health and CMV-seronegative.

CDR3 coding DNA: TGTGCCAGCAGTCTCAGGGGGCAAGGGGTTGAGACTGAAGCTTTCTTT. This codes for CASSLRGQGVETEAFF. The V and J genes are TRBV27 and TRBJ1-1, with 8 bases that match TRBD1. CDR3 length equals 16 residues. Germline CDR1 reads MNHEY; CDR2 reads SMNVEV (reference sequence). With 5 bases clipped from V and 5 bases from J, the junction kept 13 bases outside the gene matches.